These 20 T cell receptor beta chains came from one sample sequenced in a study of T cells in localized non-small cell lung cancer. Clones were read by immunoSEQ multiplex PCR, and TCRdb kept only the in-frame ones, dropping some. Counted here are 75,000 to 95,000 clones, about three quarters occurring once; the ten biggest clones make up less than 20%. The source was PBMCs, collected before any cancer treatment. These receptors were taken from a man aged 40 to 69 with stage II squamous cell lung carcinoma.

The table lists this clone with a few counts. The chain is built from TRBV18 and TRBJ1-5; no definite D call. Germline-derived CDR1 and CDR2 are KGHSH and LQKENI. V dropped 3 bases and J dropped 1 base, with 10 bases sitting between them. This CDR3 contains 15 residues. CDR3 region: CASSPTRGSNQPQHF. The CDR3 nucleotides read TGTGCCAGCTCACCTACCCGAGGAAGCAATCAGCCCCAGCATTTT.

This chain uses TRBV7-8 with TRBJ1-5, with D unresolved. The CDR3 has 13 amino acids. The germline V and J ends were trimmed by 3 bases and 7 bases, with 10 bases remaining between them. Germline CDR1 and CDR2: SGHVS and FQNEAQ. The CDR3 here is CASSFPYYQPQHF. The CDR3 DNA sequence: TGTGCCAGCAGCTTCCCATACTACCAGCCCCAGCATTTT.

V is TRBV4-3 and J is TRBJ2-3; D not resolved. CDR1 LGHNA and CDR2 YSLEER come from the germline V gene. The CDR3 loop spans 11 amino acids. V dropped 5 bases and J dropped 6 bases, with 6 bases sitting between them. In nucleotides, the CDR3 is TGCGCCAGCAGCTCTGTGGATACGCAGTATTTT. Its protein product is CASSSVDTQYF.

This clone was seen once. The rearrangement uses TRBV7-9 and TRBJ2-2; D may be TRBD1 or TRBD2 (5 bases each). Germline lookup yields CDR1 SEHNR and CDR2 FQNEAQ (reference sequence). V was clipped by 2 bases and J by 3 bases, with 13 bases between them. CDR3 length: 16 amino acids. This chain's CDR3 is CASSLFPGRDTGELFF. The DNA of the CDR3 is TGTGCCAGCAGCTTATTCCCGGGACGGGACACCGGGGAGCTGTTTTTT.

This clone was counted once. This sequence joins TRBV4-1 and TRBJ1-2; possible D gene TRBD1, 6 bases. The CDR3 extends over 16 amino acids. Germline CDR1 and CDR2: MGHRA and YSYEKL. V lost 3 bases and J 6 bases, leaving 20 bases between the germline ends. As DNA, the CDR3 is TGCGCCAGCAGCCAGGTTACAGGGTTTGCGCCGGATGGCTACACCTTC. It encodes CASSQVTGFAPDGYTF.

The gene calls are TRBV9 and TRBJ1-2; perhaps TRBD1 as D (6 bases). V was trimmed by 5 bases and J by 4 bases, leaving 18 bases between them. Germline V CDR1 and CDR2: SGDLS, YYNGEE. The length of the CDR3 is 15 residues. The CDR3 sequence: CASSGGGPPPYGYTF. CDR3 DNA: TGTGCCAGCAGTGGGGGGGGGCCTCCACCCTATGGCTACACCTTC.

This chain connects TRBV19 to TRBJ1-5; D not resolved. The CDR3 runs 15 residues. Germline loops: CDR1 LNHDA, CDR2 SQIVND (reference sequence). V gave up 6 bases and J gave up 6 bases, with 18 bases separating them. The CDR3 is CASRPEAGWVQPQHF. Here the CDR3 DNA reads TGTGCCAGTAGACCCGAAGCGGGGTGGGTTCAGCCCCAGCATTTT.

The chain recombines TRBV7-8 with TRBJ1-2, with a weak D call TRBD1 (5 bases). CDR1 is SGHVS and CDR2 is FQNEAQ in the germline V gene. This CDR3 region has 15 residues. The V gene lost 3 bases and the J gene lost 6 bases, with 17 bases spanning the gap. CDR3 protein: CASSLFKGIPDGYTF. CDR3 in DNA: TGTGCCAGCAGCTTGTTTAAGGGGATCCCCGATGGCTACACCTTC.

The chain is built from TRBV18 and TRBJ2-5, with 9 bases identical to TRBD2. The germline V gene has CDR1 KGHSH and CDR2 LQKENI. V lost 0 bases and J lost 5; bases outside the gene matches: 10. This CDR3 spans 17 amino acids. CDR3 DNA sequence: TGTGCCAGCTCACCACCTAGCGGGGGACCGCCGACGGAGACCCAGTACTTC. This translates into CASSPPSGGPPTETQYF.

This clone has ten or more counts. The genes are TRBV9 and TRBJ2-3, with TRBD2 matching 13 bases. Germline loops: CDR1 SGDLS, CDR2 YYNGEE. Trimming cost V 3 bases and J 5 bases; bases outside gene matches: 6. The CDR3 has 16 amino acids. CDR3 DNA sequence: TGTGCCAGCAGCGAGAGGACTAGCGGGGGTAGAGATACGCAGTATTTT. Translated: CASSERTSGGRDTQYF.

This clone rates as medium-sized. The V call is TRBV5-6, the J call TRBJ1-1; TRBD1 matches at 7 bases. Germline V CDR1 and CDR2: SGHDT, YYEEEE. The V segment lost 4 bases and the J segment 0 bases; nucleotides outside the gene matches: 9. This CDR3 region has 16 residues. The CDR3 sequence is CASSGLNRGLNTEAFF. CDR3 nucleotide sequence: TGTGCCAGCAGCGGTTTAAACAGGGGATTGAACACTGAAGCTTTCTTT.

This chain links TRBV5-6 with TRBJ2-3; the match to TRBD2 covers 8 bases. Germline V lookup: CDR1 SGHDT, CDR2 YYEEEE. The V segment lost 6 bases and the J segment 6 bases; nucleotides outside the gene matches: 9. This CDR3 region has 14 residues. CDR3 in DNA: TGTGCCAGCACCTCTGGCGGGAGGACTGATACGCAGTATTTT. Translated, it gives CASTSGGRTDTQYF.

The chain has TRBV29-1 and TRBJ2-7; D possibly matches TRBD1 or TRBD2 (5 bases each). Germline V lookup: CDR1 SQVTM, CDR2 ANQGSEA. Trimming took off 6 bases at V and 2 bases at J, with 11 bases between the two ends. This CDR3 region has 12 residues. The CDR3 loop is CSVKGETYEQYF. CDR3 DNA: TGCAGCGTGAAAGGGGAGACCTACGAGCAGTACTTC.

The chain recombines TRBV9 with TRBJ2-7; D is unresolved. Germline V gives CDR1 SGDLS, CDR2 YYNGEE. This CDR3 contains 14 residues. Trimming pared 0 bases from V and 2 bases from J, leaving 9 bases between. CDR3 sequence reads: CASSVAQLPYEQYF. Written as DNA, the CDR3 is TGTGCCAGCAGCGTAGCTCAGCTGCCCTACGAGCAGTACTTC.

This clone was picked up a small number of times. The rearrangement links TRBV7-2 to TRBJ2-2, with a tentative D call TRBD1 (8 bases). Germline CDR1 and CDR2: SGHTA and FQGNSA. Trimming pared 7 bases from V and 1 base from J, leaving 25 bases between. CDR3 length: 19 residues. The CDR3 sequence is CASTPRYTGGGENTGELFF. CDR3 DNA sequence: TGTGCCAGCACCCCCCGGTATACAGGGGGGGGAGAGAACACCGGGGAGCTGTTTTTT.

The chain joins TRBV7-3 to TRBJ1-2; possible D gene TRBD1, 5 bases. CDR3 length: 15 amino acids. Germline V gives CDR1 SGHTA, CDR2 FQGTGA. V lost 2 bases, J lost 2 bases, and 12 bases lay in between. CDR3 in DNA: TGTGCCAGCAGCTTATCGCCCCGGGACAACTATGGCTACACCTTC. This translates into CASSLSPRDNYGYTF.

This chain joins TRBV7-2 and TRBJ1-2; 9 nucleotides line up with TRBD1. The CDR3 is 14 amino acids. CDR1 is SGHTA, CDR2 FQGNSA, per germline. The V gene end was trimmed by 5 bases and the J gene end by 8 bases; junction bases not matched to a gene: 9. Here the CDR3 reads CASSPQGANEGYTF. DNA of the CDR3: TGTGCCAGCAGCCCACAGGGGGCTAACGAGGGCTACACCTTC.

The chain joins TRBV5-1 to TRBJ1-1; the match to TRBD1 covers 7 bases. V dropped 0 bases and J dropped 0; count of bases not matched to a gene: 8. Germline CDR1 SGHRS, CDR2 YFSETQ. The CDR3 extends over 17 amino acids. The CDR3: CASSLGISQGMNTEAFF. As DNA, the CDR3 is TGCGCCAGCAGCTTGGGGATTTCACAGGGGATGAACACTGAAGCTTTCTTT. The full variable domain, completed using reference TRBV5-1 and TRBJ1-1, is KAGVTQTPRYLIKTRGQQVTLSCSPISGHRSVSWYQQTPGQGLQFLFEYFSETQRNKGNFPGRFSGRQFSNSRSEMNVSTLELGDSALYLCASSLGISQGMNTEAFFGQGTRLTVV.

The rearrangement uses TRBV7-9 and TRBJ1-1; D is undetermined. Trimming pared 2 bases from V and 8 bases from J, leaving 9 bases between. The CDR3 is 12 amino acids. CDR1 and CDR2 from the germline V gene are SEHNR and FQNEAQ (reference sequence). This chain's CDR3 is CASSLRSGEAFF. In DNA form, the CDR3 reads TGTGCCAGCAGCTTACGTTCGGGGGAAGCTTTCTTT.

The V and J genes are TRBV6-6 and TRBJ2-5; D assignment may be TRBD1 or TRBD2 (5 bases each). Germline assignment: CDR1 MNHNY and CDR2 SVGAGI (reference sequence). This CDR3 is 14 amino acids long. V shed 7 bases and J shed 5 bases, with 17 bases lying between them. CDR3 sequence: CASTPGRAGETQYF. The CDR3 coding sequence is TGTGCCAGCACCCCGGGACGGGCGGGTGAGACCCAGTACTTC.